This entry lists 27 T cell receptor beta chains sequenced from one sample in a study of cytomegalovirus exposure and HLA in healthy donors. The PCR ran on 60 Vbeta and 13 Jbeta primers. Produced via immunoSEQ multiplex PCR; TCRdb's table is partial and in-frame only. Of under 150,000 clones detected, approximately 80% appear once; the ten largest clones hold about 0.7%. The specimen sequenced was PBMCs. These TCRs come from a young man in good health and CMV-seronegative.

The CDR3 protein is CASSFDRSTDTQYF. For the CDR3, the DNA is TGTGCCAGCAGTTTTGACAGAAGCACAGATACGCAGTATTTT. The chain joins TRBV6-5 to TRBJ2-3; D possibly corresponds to TRBD1 (5 bases). The germline CDR1 and CDR2 sequences are MNHEY and SVGAGI. CDR3 length: 14 amino acids. Deletions cut 4 bases from V and 0 bases from J, with 8 bases between.

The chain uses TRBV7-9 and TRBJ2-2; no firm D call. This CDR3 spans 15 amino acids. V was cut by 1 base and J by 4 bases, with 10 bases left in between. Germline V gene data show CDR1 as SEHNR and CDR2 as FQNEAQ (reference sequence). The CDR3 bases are TGTGCCAGCAGCTTAGTTGGCGGTGTCACCGGGGAGCTGTTTTTT. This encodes CASSLVGGVTGELFF.

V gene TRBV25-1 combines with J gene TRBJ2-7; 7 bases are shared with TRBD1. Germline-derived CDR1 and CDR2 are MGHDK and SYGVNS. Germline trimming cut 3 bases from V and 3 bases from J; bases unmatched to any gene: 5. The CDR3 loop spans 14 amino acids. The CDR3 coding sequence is TGTGCCAGCAGTGACTTAAGGACAGGCTACGAGCAGTACTTC. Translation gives CASSDLRTGYEQYF.

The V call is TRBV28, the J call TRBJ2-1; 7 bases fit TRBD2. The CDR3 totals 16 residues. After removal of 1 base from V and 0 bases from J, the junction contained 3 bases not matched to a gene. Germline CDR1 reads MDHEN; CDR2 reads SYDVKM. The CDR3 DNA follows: TGTGCCAGCAGTTTATCTGGGGGGGGCTCCTACAATGAGCAGTTCTTC. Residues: CASSLSGGGSYNEQFF.

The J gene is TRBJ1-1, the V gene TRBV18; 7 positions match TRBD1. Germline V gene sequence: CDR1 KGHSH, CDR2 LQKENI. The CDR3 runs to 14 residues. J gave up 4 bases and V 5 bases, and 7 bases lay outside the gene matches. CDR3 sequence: CASSYGQASTEAFF. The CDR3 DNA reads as TGTGCCAGCTCATACGGACAGGCGTCCACTGAAGCTTTCTTT.

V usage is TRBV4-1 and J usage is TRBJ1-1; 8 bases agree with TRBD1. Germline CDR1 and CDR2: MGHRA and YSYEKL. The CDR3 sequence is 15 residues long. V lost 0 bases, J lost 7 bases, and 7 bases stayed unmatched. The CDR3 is CASSQEGRGPDEAFF. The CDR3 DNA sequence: TGCGCCAGCAGCCAAGAGGGCAGGGGGCCCGATGAAGCTTTCTTT.

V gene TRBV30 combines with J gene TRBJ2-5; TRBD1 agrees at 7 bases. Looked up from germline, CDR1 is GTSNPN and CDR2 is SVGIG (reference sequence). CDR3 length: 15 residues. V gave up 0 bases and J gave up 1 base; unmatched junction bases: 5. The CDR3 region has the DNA TGTGCCTGGAGTGTACAAGGGGGCTCCCAAGAGACCCAGTACTTC. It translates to CAWSVQGGSQETQYF.

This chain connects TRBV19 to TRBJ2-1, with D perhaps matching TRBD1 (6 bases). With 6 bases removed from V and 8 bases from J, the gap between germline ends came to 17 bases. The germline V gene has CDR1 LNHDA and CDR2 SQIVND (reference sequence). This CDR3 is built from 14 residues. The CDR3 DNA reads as TGTGCCAGTAGACCGGGACAACTGCGCCATGAGCAGTTCTTC. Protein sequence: CASRPGQLRHEQFF.

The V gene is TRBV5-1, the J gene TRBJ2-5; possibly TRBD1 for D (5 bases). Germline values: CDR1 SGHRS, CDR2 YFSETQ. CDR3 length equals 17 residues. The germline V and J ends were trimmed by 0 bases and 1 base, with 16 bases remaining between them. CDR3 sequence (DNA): TGCGCCAGCAGCTTGGCCGGAATAGCAGGGATCCAAGAGACCCAGTACTTC. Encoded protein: CASSLAGIAGIQETQYF.

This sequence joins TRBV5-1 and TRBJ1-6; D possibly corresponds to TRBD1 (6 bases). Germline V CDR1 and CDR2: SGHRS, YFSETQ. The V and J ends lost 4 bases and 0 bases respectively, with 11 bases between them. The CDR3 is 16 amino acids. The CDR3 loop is CASSRDKSSYNSPLHF. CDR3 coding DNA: TGCGCCAGCAGCCGGGACAAAAGCTCCTATAATTCACCCCTCCACTTT.

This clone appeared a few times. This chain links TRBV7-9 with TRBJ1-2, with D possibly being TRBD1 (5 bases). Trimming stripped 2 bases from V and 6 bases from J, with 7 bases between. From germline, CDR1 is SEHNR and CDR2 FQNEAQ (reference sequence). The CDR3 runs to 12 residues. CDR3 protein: CASSLTGDGYTF. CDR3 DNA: TGTGCCAGCAGCTTAACGGGGGATGGCTACACCTTC.

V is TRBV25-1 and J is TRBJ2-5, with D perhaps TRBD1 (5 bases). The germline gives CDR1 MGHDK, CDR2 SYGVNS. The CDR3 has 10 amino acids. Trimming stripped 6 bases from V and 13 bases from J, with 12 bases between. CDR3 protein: CASRQGLTYF. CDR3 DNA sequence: TGTGCCAGCAGGCAGGGTTTAACGTACTTC.

CDR3 bases: TGCAGCGTTCCCTCTTTCGACAATTTACAGGGGGGGATCTACGAGCAGTACTTC. This gives the protein CSVPSFDNLQGGIYEQYF. The chain joins TRBV29-1 to TRBJ2-7; D is possibly TRBD1 (8 bases). The germline V gene encodes CDR1 SQVTM and CDR2 ANQGSEA. The CDR3 consists of 18 residues. The ends were cut back, 5 bases at V and 3 bases at J, with 29 bases in the middle.

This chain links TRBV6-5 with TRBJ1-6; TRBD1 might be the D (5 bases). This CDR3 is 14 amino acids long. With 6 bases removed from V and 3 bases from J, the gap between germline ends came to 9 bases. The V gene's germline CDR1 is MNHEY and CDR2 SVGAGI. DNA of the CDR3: TGTGCCAGCAGCGAGACAGTCTATAATTCACCCCTCCACTTT. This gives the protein CASSETVYNSPLHF.

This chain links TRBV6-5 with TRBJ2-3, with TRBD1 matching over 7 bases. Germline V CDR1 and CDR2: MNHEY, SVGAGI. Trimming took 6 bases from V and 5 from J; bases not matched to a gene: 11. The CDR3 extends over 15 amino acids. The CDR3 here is CASSLPGTAKDTQYF. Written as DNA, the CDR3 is TGTGCCAGCAGCCTTCCCGGGACAGCCAAAGATACGCAGTATTTT.

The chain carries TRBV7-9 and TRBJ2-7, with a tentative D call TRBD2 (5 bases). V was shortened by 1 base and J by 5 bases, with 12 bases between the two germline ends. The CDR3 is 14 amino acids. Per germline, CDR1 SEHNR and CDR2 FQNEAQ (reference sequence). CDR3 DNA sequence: TGTGCCAGCAGCTTAGAGCGGCGGCCACACGAGCAGTACTTC. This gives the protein CASSLERRPHEQYF.

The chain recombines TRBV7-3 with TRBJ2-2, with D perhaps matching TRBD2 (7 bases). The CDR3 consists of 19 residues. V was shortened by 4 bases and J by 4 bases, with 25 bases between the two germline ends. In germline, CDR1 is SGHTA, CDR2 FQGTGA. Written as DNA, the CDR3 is TGTGCCAGCAGCTCCCTCCTCACCGGGGGGCCCTCGGGCACCGGGGAGCTGTTTTTT. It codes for CASSSLLTGGPSGTGELFF.

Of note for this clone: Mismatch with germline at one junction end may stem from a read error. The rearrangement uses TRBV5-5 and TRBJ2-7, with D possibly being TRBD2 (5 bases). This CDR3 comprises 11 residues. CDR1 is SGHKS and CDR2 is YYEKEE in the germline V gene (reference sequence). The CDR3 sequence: CASSLAGSGKF. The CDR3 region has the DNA TGTGCCAGCAGCTTGGCGGGCTCCGGGAAATTC.

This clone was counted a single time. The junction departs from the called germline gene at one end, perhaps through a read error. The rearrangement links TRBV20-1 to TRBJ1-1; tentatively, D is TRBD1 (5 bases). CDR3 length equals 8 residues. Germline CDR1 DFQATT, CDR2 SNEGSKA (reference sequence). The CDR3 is CSADGALF. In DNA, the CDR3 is TGCAGTGCGGATGGGGCTCTCTTT.

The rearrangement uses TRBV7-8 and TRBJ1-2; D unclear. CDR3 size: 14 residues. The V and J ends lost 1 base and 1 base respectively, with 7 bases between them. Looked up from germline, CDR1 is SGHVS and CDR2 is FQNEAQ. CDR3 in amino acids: CASSLVGDNYGYTF. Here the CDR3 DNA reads TGTGCCAGCAGCTTAGTCGGGGATAACTATGGCTACACCTTC.

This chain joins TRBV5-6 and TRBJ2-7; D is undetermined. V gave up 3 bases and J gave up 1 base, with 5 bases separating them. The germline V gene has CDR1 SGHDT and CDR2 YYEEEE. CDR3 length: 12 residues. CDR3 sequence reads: CASSWSSYEQYF. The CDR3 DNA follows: TGTGCCAGCAGCTGGAGTTCCTACGAGCAGTACTTC.

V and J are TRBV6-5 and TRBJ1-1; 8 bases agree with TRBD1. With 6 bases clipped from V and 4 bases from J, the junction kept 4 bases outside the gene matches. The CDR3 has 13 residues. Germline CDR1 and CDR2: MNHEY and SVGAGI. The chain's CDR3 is CASRNRGATEAFF. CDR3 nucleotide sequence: TGTGCCAGCAGAAACAGGGGGGCCACTGAAGCTTTCTTT.

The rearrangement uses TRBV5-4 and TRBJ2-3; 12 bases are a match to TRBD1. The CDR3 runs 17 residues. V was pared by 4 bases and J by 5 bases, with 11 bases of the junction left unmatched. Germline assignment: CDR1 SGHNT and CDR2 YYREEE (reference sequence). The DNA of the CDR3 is TGTGCCAGCAGCCGGCGGGGGGGACAGGGGGCGATAGATACGCAGTATTTT. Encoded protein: CASSRRGGQGAIDTQYF.

CDR3 amino acids: CASSQVQGGTEAFF. The CDR3 nucleotides are TGCGCCAGCAGCCAAGTACAGGGGGGGACTGAAGCTTTCTTT. The genes are TRBV4-3 and TRBJ1-1; 8 nucleotides line up with TRBD1. The CDR3 consists of 14 residues. CDR1 is LGHNA and CDR2 is YSLEER in the germline V gene. V lost 1 base and J lost 5; bases outside the gene matches: 3.

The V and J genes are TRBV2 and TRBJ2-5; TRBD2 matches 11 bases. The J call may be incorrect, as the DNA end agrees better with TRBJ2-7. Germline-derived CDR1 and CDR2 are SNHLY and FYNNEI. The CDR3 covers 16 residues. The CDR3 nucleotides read TGTGCCAGCAGGGGGGTTCGACTAGCGGGGAGAAGCGAGCAGTACTTC. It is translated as CASRGVRLAGRSEQYF.

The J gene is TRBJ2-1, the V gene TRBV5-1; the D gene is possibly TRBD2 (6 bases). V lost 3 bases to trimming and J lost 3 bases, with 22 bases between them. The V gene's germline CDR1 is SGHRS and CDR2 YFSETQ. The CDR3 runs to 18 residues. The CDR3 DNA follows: TGCGCCAGCAGCTCCCCTCAGACTAGACAAATAAACTACAATGAGCAGTTCTTC. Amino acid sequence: CASSSPQTRQINYNEQFF.

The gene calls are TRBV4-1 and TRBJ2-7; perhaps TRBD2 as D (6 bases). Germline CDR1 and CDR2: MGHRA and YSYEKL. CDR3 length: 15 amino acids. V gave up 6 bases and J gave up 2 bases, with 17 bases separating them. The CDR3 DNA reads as TGCGCCAGCAGTCACCCGGTCACGGGGGCCTACGAGCAGTACTTC. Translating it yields CASSHPVTGAYEQYF.